This is a list of T cell receptor beta chains from one sample in a study of identical twins. TCRdb reprocessed the 5' RACE reads via MiXCR and lists one record per CDR3 protein. This table holds about 240,000 distinct CDR3 sequences, approximately 10% found once. The sequenced sample consisted of memory T cells sorted from blood. These receptors were obtained from a man aged 50-60 years in good health. CDR3s include the opening cysteine and the closing phenylalanine or tryptophan. Expanded clones get a size class; other rows say once, few or many, or leave the size out.

clone size: many
V gene: TRBV3-1
J gene: TRBJ1-5
CDR3 length: 17
CDR3 protein: CASSQDYGGGARVPQHF

clone size: many
V gene: TRBV6-2/TRBV6-3
J gene: TRBJ2-5
CDR3 length: 13
CDR3 protein: CAIWDAGKKTQYF

clone size: few
V gene: TRBV12-3/TRBV12-4
J gene: TRBJ1-2
CDR3 length: 16
CDR3 protein: CASSLVTGAVGYGYTF

clone size: few
V gene: TRBV7-9
J gene: TRBJ1-5
CDR3 length: 12
CDR3 protein: CASSSSGTGIHF

clone size: many
V gene: TRBV5-1
J gene: TRBJ2-5
CDR3 length: 16
CDR3 protein: CASSLAPSGGGETQYF

clone size: many
V gene: TRBV24-1
J gene: TRBJ2-1
CDR3 length: 17
CDR3 protein: CATSDSGGKGSYNEQFF

clone size: many
V gene: TRBV10-3
J gene: TRBJ2-7
CDR3 length: 12
CDR3 protein: CAISAGHYEQYF

clone size: -
V gene: TRBV7-2
J gene: TRBJ2-7
CDR3 length: 16
CDR3 protein: CASSLGPQLRSSEQYF

clone size: few
V gene: TRBV6-5
J gene: TRBJ2-2
CDR3 length: 17
CDR3 protein: CASSYSMLAGVPGELFF

clone size: many
V gene: TRBV9
J gene: TRBJ1-5
CDR3 length: 15
CDR3 protein: CASSSTGGQSQPQHF

clone size: many
V gene: TRBV12-3/TRBV12-4
J gene: TRBJ1-2
CDR3 length: 13
CDR3 protein: CASSLGLGYGYTF

clone size: -
V gene: TRBV5-1
J gene: TRBJ2-5
CDR3 length: 15
CDR3 protein: CASSPQPGGKETQYF

clone size: many
V gene: TRBV29-1
J gene: TRBJ2-5
CDR3 length: 14
CDR3 protein: CSAGGTGGVETQYF

clone size: -
V gene: TRBV23-1
J gene: TRBJ2-5
CDR3 length: 17
CDR3 protein: CASSQAPGGGRGETQYF

clone size: few
V gene: TRBV28
J gene: TRBJ2-1
CDR3 length: 14
CDR3 protein: CASSLGGPTHEQFF

clone size: -
V gene: TRBV5-1
J gene: TRBJ2-7
CDR3 length: 13
CDR3 protein: CASSLDGFGEQYF

clone size: many
V gene: TRBV9
J gene: TRBJ2-7
CDR3 length: 16
CDR3 protein: CASSGMRHRPTYEQYF

clone size: many
V gene: TRBV27
J gene: TRBJ1-3
CDR3 length: 15
CDR3 protein: CASREGLISGNTIYF

clone size: -
V gene: TRBV10-1
J gene: TRBJ1-6
CDR3 length: 13
CDR3 protein: CASSENPGQGIHF

clone size: -
V gene: TRBV20-1
J gene: TRBJ2-7
CDR3 length: 14
CDR3 protein: CSAANSGGSGEQYF